A selection of T cell receptor beta chains follows, all from one sample in a study of blood T cell repertoires in COVID-19. Clones were sequenced by immunoSEQ multiplex PCR, and TCRdb holds only the in-frame ones, with some missing. The data hold about 170,000 clones, with 86% observed a single time. The sequenced sample was peripheral blood. The receptors originated from a woman aged 80 or over in a cohort sampled during active or convalescent COVID-19. Each CDR3 is given with its conserved first and last residue. The order of the fields is V gene, clone size, D gene, J gene, CDR3 protein, CDR3 DNA. The D gene is left open where the match is weak. Clone size is not always given. Where it is, it says once, few, many or a class for expanded clones.

TRBV5-1	NA	TRBD2	TRBJ2-5	CASSPFRGTSGGAGETQYF	TGCGCCAGCAGCCCCTTTAGAGGGACTAGCGGGGGGGCCGGAGAGACCCAGTACTTC
TRBV18	NA	NA	TRBJ2-7	CASSSGSPYEQYF	TGTGCCAGCTCATCCGGTTCACCCTACGAGCAGTACTTC
TRBV20-1	NA	TRBD2	TRBJ2-2	CSASLAGIRGGELFF	TGCAGTGCTAGTCTAGCGGGGATTCGGGGCGGGGAGCTGTTTTTT
TRBV10-3	NA	TRBD1	TRBJ1-3	CAANGTGGGNTIYF	TGTGCCGCCAACGGGACAGGGGGTGGAAACACCATATATTTT
TRBV11-3	NA	NA	TRBJ1-3	CASSLPGFSGNTIYF	TGTGCCAGCAGCTTACCGGGTTTCTCTGGAAACACCATATATTTT
TRBV5-1	once	NA	TRBJ2-5	CASSSTPPGTQYF	TGCGCCAGCAGCAGCACCCCACCGGGTACCCAGTACTTC
TRBV3-1/TRBV3-2	NA	TRBD1	TRBJ1-6	CASSQPGQGGGSPLHF	TGTGCCAGCAGCCAACCGGGACAGGGAGGGGGTTCACCCCTCCACTTT
TRBV10-3	once	TRBD2	TRBJ2-1	CAIREGRASGGTEQFF	TGTGCCATCAGGGAAGGGAGGGCTAGCGGGGGAACTGAGCAGTTCTTC
TRBV9	NA	TRBD1	TRBJ2-7	CASSADGTGYYEQYF	TGTGCCAGCAGCGCGGACGGGACAGGGTACTACGAGCAGTACTTC
TRBV27	NA	TRBD2	TRBJ2-5	CASSSVAGGQETQYF	TGTGCCAGCTCTAGTGTAGCGGGGGGACAAGAGACCCAGTACTTC
TRBV10-3	NA	TRBD2	TRBJ2-5	CAISDEQRGGRETQYF	TGTGCCATCAGTGATGAGCAGCGGGGGGGCCGAGAGACCCAGTACTTC
TRBV11-3	NA	TRBD2	TRBJ2-1	CASSLWSLGLVSDEQFF	TGTGCCAGCAGCCTTTGGAGCCTTGGACTAGTATCGGATGAGCAGTTCTTC
TRBV27	NA	NA	TRBJ2-1	CASSLQGYNEQFF	TGTGCCAGCAGTTTGCAGGGCTACAATGAGCAGTTCTTC
TRBV30	NA	TRBD1	TRBJ1-5	CAWRGVTGDQPQHF	TGTGCCTGGAGAGGGGTTACAGGGGATCAGCCCCAGCATTTT
TRBV19	NA	NA	TRBJ2-1	CASTGDFLSNEQFF	TGTGCCAGCACGGGAGATTTCCTGAGCAATGAGCAGTTCTTC
TRBV5-4	NA	TRBD2	TRBJ2-5	CASSTPSGQETQYF	TGTGCCAGCAGCACACCTAGCGGGCAAGAGACCCAGTACTTC
TRBV3-1/TRBV3-2	NA	NA	TRBJ2-6	CASSQDPVSGANVLTF	TGTGCCAGCAGCCAAGATCCAGTCTCTGGGGCCAACGTCCTGACTTTC
TRBV6-5	NA	NA	TRBJ1-2	CASSSHSGYNYGYTF	TGTGCCAGCAGTTCCCACAGCGGATATAACTATGGCTACACCTTC
TRBV3-1/TRBV3-2	once	TRBD2	TRBJ2-5	CASSRLAGGRETQYF	TGTGCCAGCAGCCGACTAGCGGGGGGGCGGGAGACCCAGTACTTC
TRBV9	NA	NA	TRBJ2-6	CASTIGFASGANVLTF	TGTGCCAGCACAATCGGGTTTGCGTCTGGGGCCAACGTCCTGACTTTC
TRBV28	NA	NA	TRBJ1-1	CASNLPGEGNTEAFF	TGTGCCAGCAACTTACCAGGGGAGGGGAACACTGAAGCTTTCTTT
TRBV5-1	few	NA	TRBJ2-7	CASRRTQSSYEQYF	TGCGCCAGCAGAAGGACTCAGAGCTCCTACGAGCAGTACTTC
TRBV2	NA	TRBD1	TRBJ2-1	CASSRQGISYNEQFF	TGTGCCAGCAGTAGACAGGGGATCTCCTACAATGAGCAGTTCTTC
TRBV11-2	NA	NA	TRBJ2-7	CASSLVGEQYF	TGTGCCAGCAGCTTAGTCGGCGAGCAGTACTTC
TRBV11-2	NA	NA	TRBJ1-1	CASSSSLRATEAFF	TGTGCCAGCAGCTCTAGCCTTAGGGCCACTGAAGCTTTCTTT
TRBV7-2	NA	NA	TRBJ2-5	CASSYQGNRETQYF	TGTGCCAGCAGCTATCAGGGGAATCGGGAGACCCAGTACTTC
TRBV6-5	NA	NA	TRBJ1-4	CASSQIGRLEKLFF	TGTGCCAGCAGCCAGATTGGCAGGCTGGAAAAACTGTTTTTT
TRBV3-1/TRBV3-2	NA	NA	TRBJ2-2	CASILGGELFF	TGTGCCAGCATCCTCGGTGGGGAGCTGTTTTTT
TRBV3-1/TRBV3-2	NA	NA	TRBJ1-1	CASSQDAGRGTEAFF	TGTGCCAGCAGCCAAGATGCGGGTCGGGGAACTGAAGCTTTCTTT
TRBV19	NA	TRBD1	TRBJ1-3	CASRPGQGGGNTIYF	TGTGCCAGTAGGCCGGGACAGGGGGGCGGAAACACCATATATTTT
TRBV3-1/TRBV3-2	NA	NA	TRBJ1-4	CASSQMQGSNEKLFF	TGTGCCAGCAGCCAAATGCAGGGGTCTAATGAAAAACTGTTTTTT
TRBV9	NA	TRBD1	TRBJ1-3	CASSVGGQGHSGNTIYF	TGTGCCAGCAGCGTAGGGGGACAGGGACACTCTGGAAACACCATATATTTT
TRBV5-6	NA	NA	TRBJ2-7	CASSLVGLGGNEQYF	TGTGCCAGCAGCTTGGTAGGGCTGGGGGGAAACGAGCAGTACTTC
TRBV20-1	NA	NA	TRBJ2-1	CSLEYGEQFF	TGCAGTTTGGAGTATGGTGAGCAGTTCTTC